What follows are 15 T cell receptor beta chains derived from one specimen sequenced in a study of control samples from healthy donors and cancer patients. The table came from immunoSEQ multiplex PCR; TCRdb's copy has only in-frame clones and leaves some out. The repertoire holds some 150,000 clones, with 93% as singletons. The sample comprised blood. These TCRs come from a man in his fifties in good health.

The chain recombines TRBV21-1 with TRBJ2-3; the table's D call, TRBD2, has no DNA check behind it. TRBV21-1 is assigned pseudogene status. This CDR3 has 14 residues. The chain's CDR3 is CASLGGPSTDTQYF. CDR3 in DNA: TGTGCCAGCTTGGGGGGTCCGAGCACAGATACGCAGTATTTT.

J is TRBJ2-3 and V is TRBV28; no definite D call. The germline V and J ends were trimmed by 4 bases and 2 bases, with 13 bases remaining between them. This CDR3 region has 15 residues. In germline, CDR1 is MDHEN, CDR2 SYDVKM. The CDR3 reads CASSSRLLATDTQYF. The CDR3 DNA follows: TGTGCCAGCAGTTCCAGACTCTTAGCCACAGATACGCAGTATTTT.

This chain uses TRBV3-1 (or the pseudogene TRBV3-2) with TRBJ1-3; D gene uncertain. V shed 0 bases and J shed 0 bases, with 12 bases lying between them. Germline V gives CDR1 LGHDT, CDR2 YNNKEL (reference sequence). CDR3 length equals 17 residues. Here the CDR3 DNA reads TGTGCCAGCAGCCAAGATCGAAGGCAGAACTCTGGAAACACCATATATTTT. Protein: CASSQDRRQNSGNTIYF.

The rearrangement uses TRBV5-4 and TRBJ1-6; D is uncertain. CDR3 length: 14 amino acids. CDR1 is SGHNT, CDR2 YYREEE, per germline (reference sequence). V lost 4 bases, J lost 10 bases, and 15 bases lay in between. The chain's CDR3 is CASSVDSGNSPLHF. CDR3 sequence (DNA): TGTGCCAGCAGCGTGGATAGCGGGAACTCACCCCTCCACTTT.

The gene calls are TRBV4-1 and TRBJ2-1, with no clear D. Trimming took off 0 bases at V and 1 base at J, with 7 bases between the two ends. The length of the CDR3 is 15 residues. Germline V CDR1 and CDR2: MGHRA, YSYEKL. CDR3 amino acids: CASSQDPGSYNEQFF. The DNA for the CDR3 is TGCGCCAGCAGCCAAGATCCAGGTTCCTACAATGAGCAGTTCTTC.

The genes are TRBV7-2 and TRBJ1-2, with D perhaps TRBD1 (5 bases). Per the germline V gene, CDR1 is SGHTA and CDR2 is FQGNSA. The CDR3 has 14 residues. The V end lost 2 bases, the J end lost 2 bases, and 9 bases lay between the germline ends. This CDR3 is CASSLNPGNYGYTF. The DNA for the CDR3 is TGTGCCAGCAGCTTAAATCCAGGGAACTATGGCTACACCTTC.

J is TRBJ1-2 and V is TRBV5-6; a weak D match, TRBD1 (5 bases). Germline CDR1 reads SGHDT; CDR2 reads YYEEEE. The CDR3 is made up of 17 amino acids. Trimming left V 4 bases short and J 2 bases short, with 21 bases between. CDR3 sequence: CASSQGSGWEVNYGYTF. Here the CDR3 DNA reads TGTGCCAGCAGCCAGGGCTCTGGGTGGGAGGTCAACTATGGCTACACCTTC.

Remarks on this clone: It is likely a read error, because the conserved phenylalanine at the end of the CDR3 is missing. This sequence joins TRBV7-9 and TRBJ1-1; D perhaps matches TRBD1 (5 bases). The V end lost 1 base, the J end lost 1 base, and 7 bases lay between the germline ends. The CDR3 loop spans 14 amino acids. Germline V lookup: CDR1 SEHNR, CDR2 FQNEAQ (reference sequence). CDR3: CASSLGTGNTEAFS. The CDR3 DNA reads TGTGCCAGCAGCTTAGGAACAGGGAACACTGAAGCTTTCTCT.

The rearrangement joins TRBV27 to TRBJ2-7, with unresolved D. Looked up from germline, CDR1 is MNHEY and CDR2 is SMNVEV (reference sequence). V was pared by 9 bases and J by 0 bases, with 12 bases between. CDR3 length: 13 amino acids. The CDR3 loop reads CASYQPNSYEQYF. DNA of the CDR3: TGTGCCAGTTACCAACCCAACTCCTACGAGCAGTACTTC.

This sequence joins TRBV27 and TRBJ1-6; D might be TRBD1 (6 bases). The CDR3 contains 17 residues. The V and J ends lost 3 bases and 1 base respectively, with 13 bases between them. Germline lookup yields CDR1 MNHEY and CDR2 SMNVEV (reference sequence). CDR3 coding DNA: TGTGCCAGCAGTTTCTCTAAACAGGGTTCCTATAATTCACCCCTCCACTTT. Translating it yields CASSFSKQGSYNSPLHF.

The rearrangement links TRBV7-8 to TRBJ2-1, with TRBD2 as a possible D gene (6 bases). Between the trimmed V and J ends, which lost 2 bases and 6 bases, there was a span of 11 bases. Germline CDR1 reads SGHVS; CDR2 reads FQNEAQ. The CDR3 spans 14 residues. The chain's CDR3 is CASSLTGLPNEQFF. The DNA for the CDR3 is TGTGCCAGCAGCTTAACAGGACTACCCAATGAGCAGTTCTTC. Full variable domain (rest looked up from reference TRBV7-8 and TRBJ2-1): GAGVSQSPRYKVAKRGQDVALRCDPISGHVSLFWYQQALGQGPEFLTYFQNEAQLDKSGLPSDRFFAERPEGSVSTLKIQRTQQEDSAVYLCASSLTGLPNEQFFGPGTRLTVL.

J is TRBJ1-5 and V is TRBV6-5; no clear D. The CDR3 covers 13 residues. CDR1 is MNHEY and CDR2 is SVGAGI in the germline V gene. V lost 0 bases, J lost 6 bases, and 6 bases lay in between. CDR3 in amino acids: CASSYSTGQPQHF. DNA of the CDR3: TGTGCCAGCAGTTACTCTACGGGTCAGCCCCAGCATTTT.

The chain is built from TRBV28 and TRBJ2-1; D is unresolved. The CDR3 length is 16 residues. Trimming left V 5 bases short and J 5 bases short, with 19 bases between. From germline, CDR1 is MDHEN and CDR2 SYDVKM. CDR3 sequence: CASSPGSAERNNEQFF. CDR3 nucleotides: TGTGCCAGCAGTCCGGGCTCCGCGGAGAGGAACAATGAGCAGTTCTTC.

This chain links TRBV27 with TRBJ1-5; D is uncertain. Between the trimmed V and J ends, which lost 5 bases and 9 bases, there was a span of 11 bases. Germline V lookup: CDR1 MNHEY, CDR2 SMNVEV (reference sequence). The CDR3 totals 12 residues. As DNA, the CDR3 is TGTGCCAGCAGTCTAGCCCGGGGGCCCCAGCATTTT. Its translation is CASSLARGPQHF.

In DNA form, the CDR3 reads TGTGCCAGCAGTGCCCGGGACAGGACTAGCACAGATACGCAGTATTTT. It encodes CASSARDRTSTDTQYF. The genes are TRBV6-1 and TRBJ2-3; the match to TRBD1 covers 8 bases. There are 16 residues in the CDR3. V lost 4 bases and J lost 0; bases outside the gene matches: 6. The V gene's germline CDR1 is MNHNS and CDR2 SASEGT.